The rows below give T cell receptor beta chains drawn from one sample of a study of shared clonotypes between healthy human individuals. Profiling relied on immunoSEQ multiplex PCR, and the TCRdb table lists in-frame clones only, not all of them. The sample includes 2 million to 3 million clones, approximately 94% of them seen just once. The sequenced sample was naive CD4+ T cells from PBMCs. The source is a young man in good health. Some clones in this sample may be carry-over from other donors' samples. CDR3s include the opening cysteine and the closing phenylalanine or tryptophan. A D gene is named only where the DNA matches it firmly. Clone size is not always given. Where it is, it says once, few, many or a class for expanded clones.

V: TRBV5-4; size: NA; J: TRBJ2-3; D: TRBD2; CDR3: CASSLALAGGSSAHF; DNA: TGTGCCAGCAGCTTGGCACTAGCGGGAGGGTCGTCAGCGCATTTT
V: TRBV10-3; size: NA; J: TRBJ2-7; D: NA; CDR3: CAISGDRGLGQYF; DNA: TGTGCCATCAGTGGGGATCGCGGTTTGGGGCAGTACTTC
V: TRBV12-5; size: once; J: TRBJ1-2; D: NA; CDR3: CASGQTPGFGYTF; DNA: TGTGCTAGTGGTCAAACCCCAGGGTTTGGCTACACCTTC
V: TRBV7-9; size: NA; J: TRBJ1-5; D: TRBD1; CDR3: CASSLGTGGVQPQHF; DNA: TGTGCCAGCAGCTTGGGGACAGGGGGCGTTCAGCCCCAGCATTTT
V: TRBV7-3; size: NA; J: TRBJ1-6; D: TRBD1; CDR3: CASSSRTGAGNSPLHF; DNA: TGTGCCAGCAGCTCCCGAACAGGGGCCGGTAATTCACCCCTCCACTTT
V: TRBV28; size: NA; J: TRBJ1-5; D: NA; CDR3: CASSLRDGGQPQHF; DNA: TGTGCCAGCAGTTTGAGGGATGGGGGTCAGCCCCAGCATTTT
V: TRBV29-1; size: NA; J: TRBJ2-1; D: TRBD2; CDR3: CSVQPGLAGVEQFF; DNA: TGCAGCGTTCAACCAGGACTAGCGGGAGTTGAGCAGTTCTTC
V: TRBV18; size: NA; J: TRBJ1-3; D: TRBD1; CDR3: CASSLTGGHSGNTIYF; DNA: TGTGCCAGCTCACTTACAGGGGGTCACTCTGGAAACACCATATATTTT
V: TRBV20-1; size: NA; J: TRBJ2-1; D: NA; CDR3: CSAKSGSEQFF; DNA: TGCAGTGCGAAGAGTGGGAGTGAGCAGTTCTTC
V: TRBV27; size: once; J: TRBJ2-1; D: NA; CDR3: CASSSTSFLPTEQFF; DNA: TGTGCCAGCAGTTCAACCTCTTTCCTACCTACTGAGCAGTTCTTC
V: TRBV28; size: NA; J: TRBJ2-1; D: TRBD2; CDR3: CASSESSGRSPLREQFF; DNA: TGTGCCAGCAGTGAGTCTAGCGGGAGGAGCCCGTTGCGTGAGCAGTTCTTC
V: TRBV28; size: NA; J: TRBJ1-5; D: NA; CDR3: CASSLSGKGNQPQHF; DNA: TGTGCCAGCAGTTTGAGCGGGAAAGGAAATCAGCCCCAGCATTTT
V: TRBV29-1; size: NA; J: TRBJ1-5; D: NA; CDR3: CSVGGTNQPQHF; DNA: TGCAGCGTTGGCGGAACCAATCAGCCCCAGCATTTT
V: TRBV28; size: NA; J: TRBJ2-7; D: TRBD2; CDR3: CASSPRSSGAYEQYF; DNA: TGTGCCAGCAGTCCAAGGTCTAGCGGAGCCTACGAGCAGTACTTC
V: TRBV28; size: NA; J: TRBJ2-7; D: TRBD2; CDR3: CASSFALLAGGSEQYF; DNA: TGTGCCAGCAGTTTCGCCCTACTAGCGGGAGGCTCCGAGCAGTACTTC
V: TRBV6-6; size: NA; J: TRBJ2-1; D: NA; CDR3: CASSTSGNEQFF; DNA: TGTGCCAGCAGTACCTCAGGGAATGAGCAGTTCTTC
V: TRBV7-9; size: NA; J: TRBJ2-5; D: NA; CDR3: CASSLQETQYF; DNA: TGTGCCAGCAGCTTACAGGAGACCCAGTACTTC
V: TRBV30; size: NA; J: TRBJ2-7; D: NA; CDR3: CALLRVGYEQYF; DNA: TGTGCTCTCCTCCGGGTGGGCTACGAGCAGTACTTC
V: TRBV4-1; size: NA; J: TRBJ2-1; D: TRBD1; CDR3: CASSPRDRGDWDEQFF; DNA: TGCGCCAGCAGCCCCCGAGACAGGGGTGATTGGGATGAGCAGTTCTTC
V: TRBV2; size: NA; J: TRBJ1-2; D: NA; CDR3: CASSEQGPTVYGYTF; DNA: TGTGCCAGCAGTGAACAGGGGCCAACGGTCTATGGCTACACCTTC
V: TRBV28; size: NA; J: TRBJ1-5; D: NA; CDR3: CASSFLRAQSNPQHF; DNA: TGTGCCAGCAGTTTTCTTAGGGCCCAATCTAACCCCCAGCATTTT
V: TRBV6-1; size: NA; J: TRBJ2-2; D: NA; CDR3: CASSGSTGARGLALPGELFF; DNA: TGTGCCAGCAGTGGTTCGACAGGGGCAAGGGGACTAGCTCTCCCCGGGGAGCTGTTTTTT
V: TRBV28; size: NA; J: TRBJ2-7; D: TRBD2; CDR3: CASSLRGRSEQYF; DNA: TGTGCCAGCAGCCTGCGCGGGAGAAGCGAGCAGTACTTC
V: TRBV18; size: NA; J: TRBJ2-1; D: TRBD2; CDR3: CASSPLTSGNNEQFF; DNA: TGTGCCAGCTCACCACTGACTAGCGGGAACAATGAGCAGTTCTTC
V: TRBV30; size: NA; J: TRBJ2-2; D: NA; CDR3: CAWAPALAQNTGELFF; DNA: TGTGCCTGGGCCCCCGCCTTGGCCCAGAACACCGGGGAGCTGTTTTTT
V: TRBV15; size: NA; J: TRBJ2-7; D: TRBD2; CDR3: CATSRLAVDYEQYF; DNA: TGTGCCACCAGCCGACTAGCGGTGGATTACGAGCAGTACTTC
V: TRBV9; size: NA; J: TRBJ2-3; D: NA; CDR3: CASSVRVSTDTQYF; DNA: TGTGCCAGCAGCGTTAGGGTTAGCACAGATACGCAGTATTTT
V: TRBV5-8; size: NA; J: TRBJ2-7; D: TRBD1; CDR3: CASSLVGQLFYEQYF; DNA: TGTGCCAGCAGCTTGGTGGGACAGCTTTTCTACGAGCAGTACTTC
V: TRBV4-2; size: NA; J: TRBJ1-4; D: TRBD1; CDR3: CASSQRTGSNEKLFF; DNA: TGTGCCAGCAGCCAACGGACAGGGTCTAATGAAAAACTGTTTTTT
V: TRBV4-1; size: NA; J: TRBJ1-5; D: NA; CDR3: CASSHTGLHQPQHF; DNA: TGCGCCAGCAGCCACACAGGGCTACATCAGCCCCAGCATTTT
V: TRBV30; size: NA; J: TRBJ1-3; D: TRBD1; CDR3: CAWSVRGTAGNTIYF; DNA: TGTGCCTGGAGTGTAAGGGGGACAGCTGGAAACACCATATATTTT